This TCR beta chain was obtained from a study of vaccination and CD4 T cells after COVID-19. Turning to the study itself: Cellular stimulation was performed using overlapping spike peptides derived from SARS-CoV-2, HCoV-NL63, HCoV-OC43 and HCoV-229E.

CDR1 DFQATT and CDR2 SNEGSKA come from the germline V gene (reference sequence). This CDR3 region has 13 residues. The V gene end was trimmed by 2 bases and the J gene end by 2 bases; junction bases not matched to a gene: 2. Remarks on this clonotype: As yet, its antigen is unknown.

Time point noted: late sampling 161 to 241 days after vaccination in a few convalescent patients. Treatment here: roughly 10-day PBMC culture with coronavirus spike peptide pools or control peptides (ViraFEST assay). Cultured CD4+ T-cell DNA underwent Oncomine TCR Beta short-read sequencing. TCRdb re-called the PCR reads with MiXCR, one entry per CDR3 protein. The sample shows about 21,000 distinct CDR3 sequences, 42% of them seen only once. The rearrangement joins TRBV20-1 to TRBJ1-1; TRBD1 agrees at 7 bases. This sequence originates from a human donor who had recovered from COVID-19. Specimen: CD4+ T cells from blood, cultured in vitro, collected about 7 months after SARS-CoV-2 vaccination. CDR3 region: CSARRDRNTEAFF. The CDR3, as DNA: TGCAGTGCTAGACGGGACAGAAACACTGAAGCTTTCTTT.